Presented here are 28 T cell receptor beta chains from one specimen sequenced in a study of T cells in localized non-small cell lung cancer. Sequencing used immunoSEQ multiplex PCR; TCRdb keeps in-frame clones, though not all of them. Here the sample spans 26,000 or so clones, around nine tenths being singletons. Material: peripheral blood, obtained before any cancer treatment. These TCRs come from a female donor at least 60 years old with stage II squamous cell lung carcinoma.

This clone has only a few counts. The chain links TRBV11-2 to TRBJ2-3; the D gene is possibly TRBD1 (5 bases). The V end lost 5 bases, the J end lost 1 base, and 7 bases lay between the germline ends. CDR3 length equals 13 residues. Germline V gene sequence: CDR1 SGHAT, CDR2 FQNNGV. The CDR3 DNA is TGTGCCAGCAGCAGGGGCCGCACAGATACGCAGTATTTT. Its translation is CASSRGRTDTQYF.

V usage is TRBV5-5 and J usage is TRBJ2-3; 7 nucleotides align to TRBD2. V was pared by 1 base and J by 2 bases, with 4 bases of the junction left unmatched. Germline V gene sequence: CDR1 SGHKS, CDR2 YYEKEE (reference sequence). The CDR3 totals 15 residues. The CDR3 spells CASSLRTSNTDTQYF. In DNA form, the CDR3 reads TGTGCCAGCAGCTTGAGGACTAGTAACACAGATACGCAGTATTTT. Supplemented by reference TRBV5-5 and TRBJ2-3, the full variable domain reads DAGVTQSPTHLIKTRGQQVTLRCSPISGHKSVSWYQQVLGQGPQFIFQYYEKEERGRGNFPDRFSARQFPNYSSELNVNALLLGDSALYLCASSLRTSNTDTQYFGPGTRLTVL.

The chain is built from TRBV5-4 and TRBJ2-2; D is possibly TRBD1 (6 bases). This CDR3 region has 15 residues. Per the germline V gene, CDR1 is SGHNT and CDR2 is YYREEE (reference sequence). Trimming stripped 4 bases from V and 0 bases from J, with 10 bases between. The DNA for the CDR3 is TGTGCCAGCAGCGTGGACAGATCGAACACCGGGGAGCTGTTTTTT. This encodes CASSVDRSNTGELFF.

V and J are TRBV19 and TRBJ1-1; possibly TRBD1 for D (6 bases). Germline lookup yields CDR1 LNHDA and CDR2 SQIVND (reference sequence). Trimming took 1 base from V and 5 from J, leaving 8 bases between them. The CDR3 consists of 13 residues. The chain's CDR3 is CASSIVQGTEAFF. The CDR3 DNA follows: TGTGCCAGTAGTATAGTACAGGGAACTGAAGCTTTCTTT. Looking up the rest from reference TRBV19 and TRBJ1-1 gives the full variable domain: DGGITQSPKYLFRKEGQNVTLSCEQNLNHDAMYWYRQDPGQGLRLIYYSQIVNDFQKGDIAEGYSVSREKKESFPLTVTSAQKNPTAFYLCASSIVQGTEAFFGQGTRLTVV.

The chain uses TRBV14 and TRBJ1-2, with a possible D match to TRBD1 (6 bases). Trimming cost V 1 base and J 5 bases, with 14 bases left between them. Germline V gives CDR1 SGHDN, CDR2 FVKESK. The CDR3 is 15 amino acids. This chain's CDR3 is CASSQGAGQGYGYTF. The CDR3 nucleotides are TGTGCCAGCAGCCAAGGCGCTGGGCAGGGGTATGGCTACACCTTC.

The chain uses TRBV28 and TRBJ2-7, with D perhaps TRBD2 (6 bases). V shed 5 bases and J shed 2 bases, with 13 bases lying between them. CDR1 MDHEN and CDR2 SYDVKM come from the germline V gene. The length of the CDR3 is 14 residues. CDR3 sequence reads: CASSIIGGTYEQYF. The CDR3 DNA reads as TGTGCCAGCAGTATTATCGGCGGGACCTACGAGCAGTACTTC.

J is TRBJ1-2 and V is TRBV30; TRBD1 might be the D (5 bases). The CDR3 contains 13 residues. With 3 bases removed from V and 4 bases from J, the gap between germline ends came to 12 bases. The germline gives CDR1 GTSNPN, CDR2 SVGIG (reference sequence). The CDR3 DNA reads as TGTGCCTGGAGCCCCCGGCAGGGCTATGGCTACACCTTC. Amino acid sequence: CAWSPRQGYGYTF.

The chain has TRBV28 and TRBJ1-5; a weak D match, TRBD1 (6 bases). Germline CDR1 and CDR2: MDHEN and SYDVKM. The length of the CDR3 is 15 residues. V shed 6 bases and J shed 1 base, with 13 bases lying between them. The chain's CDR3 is CASSQGSGSNQPQHF. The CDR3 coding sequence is TGTGCCAGCAGCCAGGGGTCTGGGAGCAATCAGCCCCAGCATTTT.

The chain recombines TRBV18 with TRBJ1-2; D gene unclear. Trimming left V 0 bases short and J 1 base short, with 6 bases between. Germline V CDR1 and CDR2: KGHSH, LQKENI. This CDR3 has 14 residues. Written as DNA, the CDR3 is TGTGCCAGCTCACCACCCACCGATAACTATGGCTACACCTTC. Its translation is CASSPPTDNYGYTF. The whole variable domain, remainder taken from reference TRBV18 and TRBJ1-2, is NAGVMQNPRHLVRRRGQEARLRCSPMKGHSHVYWYRQLPEEGLKFMVYLQKENIIDESGMPKERFSAEFPKEGPSILRIQQVVRGDSAAYFCASSPPTDNYGYTFGSGTRLTVV.

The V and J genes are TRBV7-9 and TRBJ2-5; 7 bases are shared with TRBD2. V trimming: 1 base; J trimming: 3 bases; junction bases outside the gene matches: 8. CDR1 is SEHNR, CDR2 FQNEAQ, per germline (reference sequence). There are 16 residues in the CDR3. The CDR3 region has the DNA TGTGCCAGCAGCTTAGACTTAGCGGGCCTTAAAGAGACCCAGTACTTC. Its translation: CASSLDLAGLKETQYF.

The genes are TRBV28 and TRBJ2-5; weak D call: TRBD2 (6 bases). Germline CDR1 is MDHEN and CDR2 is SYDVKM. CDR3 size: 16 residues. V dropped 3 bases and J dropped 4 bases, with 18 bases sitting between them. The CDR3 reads CASSFAGGTVGETQYF. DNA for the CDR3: TGTGCCAGCAGTTTTGCCGGGGGAACAGTCGGAGAGACCCAGTACTTC. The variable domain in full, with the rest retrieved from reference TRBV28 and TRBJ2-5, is DVKVTQSSRYLVKRTGEKVFLECVQDMDHENMFWYRQDPGLGLRLIYFSYDVKMKEKGDIPEGYSVSREKKERFSLILESASTNQTSMYLCASSFAGGTVGETQYFGPGTRLLVL.

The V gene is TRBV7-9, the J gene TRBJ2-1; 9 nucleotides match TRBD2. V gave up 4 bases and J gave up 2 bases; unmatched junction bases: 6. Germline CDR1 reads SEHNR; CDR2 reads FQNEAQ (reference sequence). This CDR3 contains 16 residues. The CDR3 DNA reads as TGTGCCAGCAGCTCCGGGGTAGCGGGAGCCTACAATGAGCAGTTCTTC. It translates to CASSSGVAGAYNEQFF.

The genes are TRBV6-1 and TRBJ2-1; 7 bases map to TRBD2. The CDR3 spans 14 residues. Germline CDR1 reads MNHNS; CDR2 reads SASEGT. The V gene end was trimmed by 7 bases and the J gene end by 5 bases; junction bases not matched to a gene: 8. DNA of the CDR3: TGTGCCAGCACTCGGAGCGGGAACAACAATGAGCAGTTCTTC. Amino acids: CASTRSGNNNEQFF.

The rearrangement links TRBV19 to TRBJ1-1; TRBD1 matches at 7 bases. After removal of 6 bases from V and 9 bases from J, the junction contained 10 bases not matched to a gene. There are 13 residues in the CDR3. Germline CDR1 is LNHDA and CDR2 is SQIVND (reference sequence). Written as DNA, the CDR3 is TGTGCCAGTAGACTTCTCGAGACAGGGCAAGCTTTCTTT. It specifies CASRLLETGQAFF.

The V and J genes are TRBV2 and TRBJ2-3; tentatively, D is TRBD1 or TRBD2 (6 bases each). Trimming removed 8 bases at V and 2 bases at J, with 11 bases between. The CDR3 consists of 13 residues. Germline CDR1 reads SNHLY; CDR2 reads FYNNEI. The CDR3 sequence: CASLRGVTDTQYF. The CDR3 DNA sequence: TGTGCCAGCCTTAGGGGGGTCACAGATACGCAGTATTTT.

The CDR3 nucleotides read TGTGCCAGCAGCTCCCTTAGCGGGGGCCGCCAAGAGACCCAGTACTTC. This translates into CASSSLSGGRQETQYF. The chain links TRBV7-2 to TRBJ2-5; 9 bases map to TRBD2. The CDR3 covers 16 residues. J gave up 1 base and V 4 bases, and 7 bases lay outside the gene matches. The germline gives CDR1 SGHTA, CDR2 FQGNSA.

This chain's CDR3 is CSVRTEKNTEAFF. The CDR3 coding sequence is TGCAGCGTTAGGACAGAGAAGAACACTGAAGCTTTCTTT. This chain connects TRBV29-1 to TRBJ1-1, with D perhaps TRBD1 (6 bases). The V end lost 5 bases, the J end lost 1 base, and 11 bases lay between the germline ends. CDR3 length: 13 residues. Germline V gene sequence: CDR1 SQVTM, CDR2 ANQGSEA.

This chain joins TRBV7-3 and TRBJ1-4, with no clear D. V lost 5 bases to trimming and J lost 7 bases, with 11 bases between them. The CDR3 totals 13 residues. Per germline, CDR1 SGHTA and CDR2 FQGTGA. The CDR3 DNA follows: TGTGCCAGCAGCAGGGAGGTCGGTGAAAAACTGTTTTTT. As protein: CASSREVGEKLFF.

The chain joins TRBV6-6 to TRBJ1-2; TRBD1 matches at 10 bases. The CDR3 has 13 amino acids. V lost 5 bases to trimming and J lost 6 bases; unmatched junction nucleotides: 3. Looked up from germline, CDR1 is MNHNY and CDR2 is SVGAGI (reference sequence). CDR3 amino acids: CASSTTGGNGYTF. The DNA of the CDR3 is TGTGCCAGCAGTACGACAGGGGGCAATGGCTACACCTTC.

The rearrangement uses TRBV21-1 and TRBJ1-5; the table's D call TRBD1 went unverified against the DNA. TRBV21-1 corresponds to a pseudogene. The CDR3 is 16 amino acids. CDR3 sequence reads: CASSLTRTGGFQPQHF. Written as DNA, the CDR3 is TGTGCCAGCAGCCTCACAAGGACAGGGGGCTTTCAGCCCCAGCATTTT.

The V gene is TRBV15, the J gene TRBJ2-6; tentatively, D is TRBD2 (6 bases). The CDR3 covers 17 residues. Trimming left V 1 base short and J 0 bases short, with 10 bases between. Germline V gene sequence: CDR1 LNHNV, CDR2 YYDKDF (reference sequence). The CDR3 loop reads CATSRGMGGSGANVLTF. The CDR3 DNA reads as TGTGCCACCAGCAGAGGCATGGGAGGCTCTGGGGCCAACGTCCTGACTTTC.

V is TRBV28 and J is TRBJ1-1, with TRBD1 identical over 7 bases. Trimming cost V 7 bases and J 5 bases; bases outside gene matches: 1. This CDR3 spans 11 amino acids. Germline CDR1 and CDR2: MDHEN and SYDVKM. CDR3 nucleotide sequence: TGTGCCAGCACAGGGGGTACTGAAGCTTTCTTT. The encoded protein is CASTGGTEAFF.

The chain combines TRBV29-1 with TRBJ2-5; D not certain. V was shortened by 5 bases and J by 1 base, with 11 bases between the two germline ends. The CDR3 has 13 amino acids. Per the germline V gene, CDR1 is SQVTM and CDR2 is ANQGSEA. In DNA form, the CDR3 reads TGCAGCGTTAAGGACGGAGTCCAAGAGACCCAGTACTTC. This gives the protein CSVKDGVQETQYF.

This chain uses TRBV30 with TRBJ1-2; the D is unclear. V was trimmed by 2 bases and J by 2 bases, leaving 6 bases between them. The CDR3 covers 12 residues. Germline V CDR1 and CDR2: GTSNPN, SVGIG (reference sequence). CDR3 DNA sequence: TGTGCCTGGAGTTTCAAAAACTATGGCTACACCTTC. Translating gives CAWSFKNYGYTF.

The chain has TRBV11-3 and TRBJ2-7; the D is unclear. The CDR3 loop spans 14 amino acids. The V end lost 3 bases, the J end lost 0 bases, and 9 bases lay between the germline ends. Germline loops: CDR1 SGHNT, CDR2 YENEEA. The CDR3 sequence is CASSFGPSSYEQYF. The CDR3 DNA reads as TGTGCCAGCAGCTTTGGGCCGAGCTCCTACGAGCAGTACTTC.

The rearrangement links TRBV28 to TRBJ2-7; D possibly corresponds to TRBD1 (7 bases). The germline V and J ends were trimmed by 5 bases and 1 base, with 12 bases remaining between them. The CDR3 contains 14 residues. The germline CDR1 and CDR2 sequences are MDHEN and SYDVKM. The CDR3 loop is CASSQGGLSYEQYF. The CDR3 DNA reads TGTGCCAGCAGTCAGGGGGGTCTATCCTACGAGCAGTACTTC.

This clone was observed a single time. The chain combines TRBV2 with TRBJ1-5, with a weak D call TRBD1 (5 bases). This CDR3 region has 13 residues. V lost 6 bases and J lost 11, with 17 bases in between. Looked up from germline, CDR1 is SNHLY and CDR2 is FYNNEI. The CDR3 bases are TGTGCCAGCAGCGGGGACGGGCCCAGAGCCCAGCATTTT. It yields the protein CASSGDGPRAQHF.

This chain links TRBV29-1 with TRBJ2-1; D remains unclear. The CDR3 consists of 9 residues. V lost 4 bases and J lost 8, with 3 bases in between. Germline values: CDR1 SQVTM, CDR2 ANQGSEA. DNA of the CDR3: TGCAGCGTTGGCGATGAGCAGTTCTTC. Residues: CSVGDEQFF.